The clone carrying this T cell receptor beta chain was seen at least ten times. Germline V gene lookup returns CDR1 MRHNA and CDR2 SNTAGT. The CDR3 is 13 residues long. V lost 6 bases and J lost 10, with 18 bases in between. Time point in this sample: pretreatment peripheral blood. Urothelial carcinoma affected the patients, and it was locally advanced or metastatic. Generated by immunoSEQ multiplex PCR, the TCRdb table keeps only in-frame clones and is missing some. The repertoire holds some 63,000 clones, with roughly 81% as singletons. The data originate from a study of PD-L1 blockade in urothelial cancer. Study-level background: The patients' atezolizumab therapy, 1,200 mg intravenously every 3 weeks, started in the mid-2010s. Each participant's history included 0 to 3 prior chemotherapy regimens.

This TCR came from an older man with urothelial cancer. This chain links TRBV6-4 with TRBJ1-2; weak D call: TRBD1 (6 bases). The sequencing used PBMCs, collected around atezolizumab (anti-PD-L1) treatment. In DNA form, the CDR3 reads TGTGCCAGCAGACCGGGGCCAGGGGAGTTCTACACCTTC. This translates into CASRPGPGEFYTF.